Listed below are T cell receptor beta chains from one sample, sequenced in a study of blood T cell repertoires in COVID-19. Some clones are missing from TCRdb's copy, which holds only in-frame ones; the method was immunoSEQ multiplex PCR. The table includes around 76,000 clones, approximately 85% detected once. Sequencing was done on a sample of peripheral blood. These receptors were taken from a man older than 75 with acute or convalescent COVID-19. CDR3s include the opening cysteine and the closing phenylalanine or tryptophan. A D gene is named only where the DNA matches it firmly.

d_gene: TRBD1
len: 15
v_gene: TRBV7-7
CDR3aa: CASSLEQGSYNEQFF

d_gene: TRBD1
len: 16
v_gene: TRBV19
CDR3aa: CASSIRTGEGTGELFF

d_gene: TRBD1
len: 16
v_gene: TRBV18
CDR3aa: CASSPNTGDSNQPQHF

d_gene: TRBD1
len: 15
v_gene: TRBV7-9
CDR3aa: CASSPRQGGTGELFF

d_gene: -
len: 16
v_gene: TRBV7-6
CDR3aa: CASSSVEVGLPLGQYF

d_gene: -
len: 16
v_gene: TRBV25-1
CDR3aa: CASSRQGRVMDTEAFF

d_gene: -
len: 14
v_gene: TRBV6-1
CDR3aa: CASSEQGGLETQYF

d_gene: -
len: 14
v_gene: TRBV5-1
CDR3aa: CASSSVDTSYEQYF

d_gene: TRBD1
len: 16
v_gene: TRBV11-3
CDR3aa: CASSPPGGPSYNEQFF

d_gene: -
len: 15
v_gene: TRBV5-1
CDR3aa: CASSPGTKGYNEQFF

d_gene: -
len: 12
v_gene: TRBV2
CDR3aa: CASSPQGSPLHF

d_gene: TRBD1
len: 17
v_gene: TRBV19
CDR3aa: CASSITGGPSGANVLTF

d_gene: -
len: 14
v_gene: TRBV2
CDR3aa: CASRSSYSNQPQHF

d_gene: -
len: 14
v_gene: TRBV3-1/TRBV3-2
CDR3aa: CASATAGENSPLHF

d_gene: TRBD1
len: 15
v_gene: TRBV9
CDR3aa: CASSVAGQGENTIYF

d_gene: -
len: 11
v_gene: TRBV28
CDR3aa: CASSLSTGLHF

d_gene: -
len: 15
v_gene: TRBV29-1
CDR3aa: CSVGVEGFIKNIQYF

d_gene: -
len: 16
v_gene: TRBV6-4
CDR3aa: CASSVSSGEGGSEAFF

d_gene: -
len: 16
v_gene: TRBV5-4
CDR3aa: CASSLGGGYSNQPQHF

d_gene: -
len: 15
v_gene: TRBV6-5
CDR3aa: CASRHRASGYNEQFF

d_gene: TRBD2
len: 14
v_gene: TRBV11-3
CDR3aa: CASSLAATSGEQFF

d_gene: TRBD1
len: 16
v_gene: TRBV19
CDR3aa: CASSMGTGVGTDTQYF

d_gene: TRBD2
len: 19
v_gene: TRBV19
CDR3aa: CASSKSFSSGNPADNEQFF

d_gene: -
len: 14
v_gene: TRBV18
CDR3aa: CASSQGVSNQPQHF

d_gene: -
len: 13
v_gene: TRBV18
CDR3aa: CASSWDTSDEQYF

d_gene: -
len: 13
v_gene: TRBV10-1
CDR3aa: CASSLGTGTEAFF

d_gene: TRBD2
len: 14
v_gene: TRBV5-4
CDR3aa: CASRAGLAVYEQYF

d_gene: -
len: 13
v_gene: TRBV5-5
CDR3aa: CASSLGANTEAFF

d_gene: -
len: 14
v_gene: TRBV20-1
CDR3aa: CSASSGSSSYEQYF

d_gene: TRBD1
len: 16
v_gene: TRBV7-2
CDR3aa: CASSPMTGGGFYEQYF

d_gene: TRBD2
len: 15
v_gene: TRBV24-1
CDR3aa: CATSDSGGSGDEQFF

d_gene: -
len: 13
v_gene: TRBV30
CDR3aa: CAWTSGDGNTIYF

d_gene: -
len: 14
v_gene: TRBV28
CDR3aa: CASTDSGSTDTQYF

d_gene: -
len: 14
v_gene: TRBV7-2
CDR3aa: CASSPTGGDSPLHF

d_gene: TRBD2
len: 14
v_gene: TRBV6-5
CDR3aa: CASSLTSVSYEQYF

d_gene: TRBD1
len: 15
v_gene: TRBV4-1
CDR3aa: CASSQARGQDYGYTF

d_gene: -
len: 13
v_gene: TRBV5-1
CDR3aa: CASSLGDNSPLHF

d_gene: -
len: 13
v_gene: TRBV10-2
CDR3aa: CASYGQSNQPQHF

d_gene: -
len: 14
v_gene: TRBV10-3
CDR3aa: CAISAGQVPSEQYF

d_gene: TRBD1
len: 18
v_gene: TRBV6-4
CDR3aa: CASTIPGQGTGMNTEAFF

d_gene: TRBD1
len: 15
v_gene: TRBV6-5
CDR3aa: CASSSTDRGNYEQYF

d_gene: -
len: 14
v_gene: TRBV6-2/TRBV6-3
CDR3aa: CASSPGQSNQPQHF

d_gene: TRBD1
len: 16
v_gene: TRBV18
CDR3aa: CASSPMDRGLNSPLHF

d_gene: TRBD1
len: 16
v_gene: TRBV6-2/TRBV6-3
CDR3aa: CASSYSSGTGGNEQFF

d_gene: TRBD1
len: 13
v_gene: TRBV20-1
CDR3aa: CSASPRTGDGYTF

d_gene: TRBD2
len: 16
v_gene: TRBV3-1/TRBV3-2
CDR3aa: CASSQGLAITQETQYF

d_gene: TRBD2
len: 14
v_gene: TRBV6-5
CDR3aa: CASSRLAGGDTQYF